The 32 T cell receptor beta chains in this list originate from one sample, sequenced in a study of blood T cell repertoires in COVID-19. The assay was immunoSEQ multiplex PCR, and TCRdb's table has in-frame clones only and misses some. The table records hundreds of thousands of clones, about 85% of them present only once. Sequenced sample: peripheral blood. The receptors derive from a man aged 18 to 30 with active or convalescent COVID-19.

The rearrangement links TRBV10-2 to TRBJ1-1; 7 bases are a match to TRBD1. The CDR3 is made up of 15 amino acids. Trimming cost V 7 bases and J 11 bases; bases outside gene matches: 19. Germline V lookup: CDR1 WSHSY, CDR2 SAAADI. CDR3 sequence: CASTEGQARARGAFF. Written as DNA, the CDR3 is TGCGCCAGCACCGAAGGACAGGCCCGAGCTCGTGGGGCTTTCTTT.

The V call is TRBV2, the J call TRBJ2-3, with TRBD2 matching over 7 bases. CDR1 is SNHLY, CDR2 FYNNEI, per germline. Trimming at V came to 0 bases and at J to 4 bases, leaving 4 bases not matched to a gene. The CDR3 is made up of 15 amino acids. This CDR3 is CASSEAGRGPDTQYF. CDR3 in DNA: TGTGCCAGCAGTGAAGCGGGGAGGGGTCCAGATACGCAGTATTTT.

The rearrangement links TRBV9 to TRBJ2-1; 12 nucleotides align to TRBD2. CDR3 length equals 17 residues. The junction had 7 bases not matched to a gene; V was cut back by 4 bases and J by 2 bases. Germline V gene data show CDR1 as SGDLS and CDR2 as YYNGEE. CDR3 sequence reads: CASSFRLAGVPYNEQFF. The CDR3 coding sequence is TGTGCCAGCAGCTTCCGACTAGCGGGAGTACCCTACAATGAGCAGTTCTTC. Variable domain in full (rest from reference TRBV9 and TRBJ2-1): DSGVTQTPKHLITATGQRVTLRCSPRSGDLSVYWYQQSLDQGLQFLIQYYNGEERAKGNILERFSAQQFPDLHSELNLSSLELGDSALYFCASSFRLAGVPYNEQFFGPGTRLTVL.

The chain links TRBV9 to TRBJ1-2; possible D gene TRBD1, 6 bases. This CDR3 is 15 amino acids long. V lost 2 bases to trimming and J lost 2 bases, with 13 bases between them. CDR1 and CDR2 from the germline V gene are SGDLS and YYNGEE. In nucleotides, the CDR3 is TGTGCCAGCAGCGTGAGACAGGTTTCGAACTATGGCTACACCTTC. It codes for CASSVRQVSNYGYTF.

This clone was observed a few times. This CDR3 is CASSQQTSGGNTGELFF. DNA for the CDR3: TGTGCCAGCAGCCAGCAGACTAGCGGGGGAAACACCGGGGAGCTGTTTTTT. The chain is built from TRBV3-1 (or the pseudogene TRBV3-2) and TRBJ2-2; 12 positions match TRBD2. The CDR3 runs to 17 residues. In germline, CDR1 is LGHDT, CDR2 YNNKEL (reference sequence). The V segment lost 3 bases and the J segment 2 bases; nucleotides outside the gene matches: 4.

This clone appeared a few times. The chain couples TRBV5-1 to TRBJ1-3; a weak D match, TRBD1 (6 bases). V was trimmed by 1 base and J by 8 bases, leaving 19 bases between them. The CDR3 consists of 16 residues. Germline V gives CDR1 SGHRS, CDR2 YFSETQ. CDR3 region: CASSLRGKRVADTIYF. The CDR3 DNA reads as TGCGCCAGCAGCTTGAGGGGGAAACGCGTGGCGGACACCATATATTTT.

V and J are TRBV4-3 and TRBJ2-1; 7 nucleotides line up with TRBD2. V shed 2 bases, J shed 8 bases, and the junction held 6 bases outside the gene matches. Germline V gives CDR1 LGHNA, CDR2 YSLEER. CDR3 length: 14 residues. The chain's CDR3 is CASSQWTRSDEQFF. The CDR3 region has the DNA TGCGCCAGCAGCCAATGGACTAGGAGTGATGAGCAGTTCTTC.

CDR3 protein: CASRPQGGNEQFF. The CDR3, as DNA: TGTGCCAGCAGACCGCAGGGAGGCAATGAGCAGTTCTTC. The J gene is TRBJ2-1, the V gene TRBV12-3 or TRBV12-4; tentative D call: TRBD2 (6 bases). Trimming left V 6 bases short and J 6 bases short, with 12 bases between. The CDR3 loop spans 13 amino acids.

The J gene is TRBJ2-3, the V gene TRBV6-1, with D perhaps matching TRBD2 (5 bases). There are 16 residues in the CDR3. With 3 bases removed from V and 1 base from J, the gap between germline ends came to 14 bases. Germline V CDR1 and CDR2: MNHNS, SASEGT. The CDR3 bases are TGTGCCAGCAGTGAGTACCCGATCGGGGGCACAGATACGCAGTATTTT. This sequence encodes CASSEYPIGGTDTQYF.

V usage is TRBV6-5 and J usage is TRBJ1-1, with D maybe TRBD1 (5 bases). The V end lost 11 bases, the J end lost 1 base, and 17 bases lay between the germline ends. The CDR3 length is 14 residues. Per the germline V gene, CDR1 is MNHEY and CDR2 is SVGAGI. The CDR3 sequence is CAGYHWGGNTEAFF. Written as DNA, the CDR3 is TGTGCCGGATACCACTGGGGGGGGAACACTGAAGCTTTCTTT.

The rearrangement links TRBV27 to TRBJ1-2; 7 bases agree with TRBD1. Trimming at V came to 5 bases and at J to 4 bases, leaving 13 bases not matched to a gene. The V gene's germline CDR1 is MNHEY and CDR2 SMNVEV (reference sequence). The length of the CDR3 is 16 residues. CDR3 DNA sequence: TGTGCCAGCAGTGGAAGGGTCTTACAGGGGTTCTATGGCTACACCTTC. The encoded protein is CASSGRVLQGFYGYTF.

The chain combines TRBV5-1 with TRBJ1-1; D is possibly TRBD1 (6 bases). The germline V and J ends were trimmed by 0 bases and 7 bases, with 19 bases remaining between them. Germline V gene lookup returns CDR1 SGHRS and CDR2 YFSETQ. This CDR3 comprises 16 residues. The CDR3 DNA is TGCGCCAGCAGCTTGGTTGCGGGGGCCGGGGCCAATGAAGCTTTCTTT. Translating it yields CASSLVAGAGANEAFF.

The chain employs TRBV9 and TRBJ2-1; a possible D gene is TRBD2 (6 bases). Looked up from germline, CDR1 is SGDLS and CDR2 is YYNGEE. CDR3 length equals 15 residues. V was clipped by 6 bases and J by 7 bases, with 20 bases between them. In DNA form, the CDR3 reads TGTGCCAGCACCTTTGGGACGGGAGCCAATAATGAGCAGTTCTTC. This translates into CASTFGTGANNEQFF.

The chain is built from TRBV5-1 and TRBJ2-7; D is uncertain. CDR1 is SGHRS, CDR2 YFSETQ, per germline. Trimming pared 4 bases from V and 0 bases from J, leaving 11 bases between. CDR3 length equals 14 residues. CDR3 coding DNA: TGCGCCAGCAGCCACTCCCCGGGCTCCTACGAGCAGTACTTC. It translates to CASSHSPGSYEQYF.

This chain uses TRBV6-6 with TRBJ2-5; perhaps TRBD1 as D (7 bases). The V gene lost 6 bases and the J gene lost 4 bases, with 12 bases spanning the gap. The CDR3 is 13 residues long. Germline V gene lookup returns CDR1 MNHNY and CDR2 SVGAGI (reference sequence). The CDR3 protein is CASSRQGGETQYF. DNA of the CDR3: TGTGCCAGCAGCAGACAGGGAGGAGAGACCCAGTACTTC.

The genes are TRBV7-9 and TRBJ2-7, with 7 nucleotides matching TRBD2. This CDR3 region has 12 residues. Germline CDR1 SEHNR, CDR2 FQNEAQ (reference sequence). J gave up 6 bases and V 5 bases, and 4 bases lay outside the gene matches. The DNA of the CDR3 is TGTGCCAGCAGCCCTGCGGGGGTCGAGCAGTACTTC. Encoded protein: CASSPAGVEQYF.

J is TRBJ2-7 and V is TRBV7-2, with a weak D call TRBD2 (5 bases). The CDR3 consists of 14 residues. Germline V gives CDR1 SGHTA, CDR2 FQGNSA. This CDR3 reads CEPDDGGWAYEQYF. CDR3 bases: TGTGAACCCGACGACGGCGGGTGGGCCTACGAGCAGTACTTC.

The sample holds one count of this clone. The chain joins TRBV7-9 to TRBJ2-7; perhaps TRBD1 as D (5 bases). The V end was cut by 6 bases, the J end by 3 bases, with 9 bases between. This CDR3 spans 12 amino acids. Germline V gene data show CDR1 as SEHNR and CDR2 as FQNEAQ (reference sequence). The CDR3 is CASRRDSYEQYF. The CDR3 coding sequence is TGTGCCAGCAGACGCGACAGCTACGAGCAGTACTTC.

The chain has TRBV2 and TRBJ1-2, with no clear D. This CDR3 spans 15 amino acids. From germline, CDR1 is SNHLY and CDR2 FYNNEI. The V end lost 3 bases, the J end lost 1 base, and 12 bases lay between the germline ends. CDR3 in DNA: TGTGCCAGCAGTGATTTTGGCGGCTATAACTATGGCTACACCTTC. Residues: CASSDFGGYNYGYTF.

This rearrangement joins TRBV15 to TRBJ1-1, with a weak D call TRBD1 (5 bases). The CDR3 has 17 residues. Germline V gene lookup returns CDR1 LNHNV and CDR2 YYDKDF (reference sequence). Trimming left V 0 bases short and J 1 base short, with 15 bases between. The CDR3 here is CATSRDFTGGANTEAFF. DNA of the CDR3: TGTGCCACCAGCAGAGATTTTACAGGAGGGGCGAACACTGAAGCTTTCTTT.

Concerning this clone itself: Other DNA sequences in this specimen translate into the identical CDR3. V gene TRBV19 combines with J gene TRBJ2-7; the match to TRBD1 covers 8 bases. Losses at the gene ends were 4 bases for V and 4 bases for J; bases not matched to a gene: 6. Germline V CDR1 and CDR2: LNHDA, SQIVND (reference sequence). The CDR3 totals 14 residues. The CDR3 is CASSRGQGAYEQYF. Here the CDR3 DNA reads TGTGCCAGTAGTAGGGGTCAGGGGGCGTACGAGCAGTACTTC.

The chain recombines TRBV3-1 (or the pseudogene TRBV3-2) with TRBJ2-3; D may be TRBD1 (6 bases). Between the trimmed V and J ends, which lost 0 bases and 1 base, there was a span of 14 bases. The CDR3 loop spans 17 amino acids. Germline CDR1 is LGHDT and CDR2 is YNNKEL (reference sequence). The CDR3 here is CASSQDPARGGTDTQYF. Written as DNA, the CDR3 is TGTGCCAGCAGCCAAGATCCGGCCAGGGGAGGCACAGATACGCAGTATTTT.

This rearrangement joins TRBV27 to TRBJ2-1, with a tentative D call TRBD1 (6 bases). Germline CDR1 and CDR2: MNHEY and SMNVEV (reference sequence). Trimming took off 8 bases at V and 12 bases at J, with 14 bases between the two ends. The CDR3 has 11 amino acids. CDR3 loop: CASQQGRMQFF. The DNA for the CDR3 is TGTGCCAGCCAACAGGGTCGGATGCAGTTCTTC.

The rearrangement uses TRBV28 and TRBJ1-2, with D perhaps matching TRBD1 (6 bases). Germline CDR1 and CDR2: MDHEN and SYDVKM. Trimming left V 5 bases short and J 7 bases short, with 17 bases between. This CDR3 has 14 residues. CDR3 protein: CASSVPGPRGGYTF. DNA for the CDR3: TGTGCCAGCAGTGTTCCGGGGCCCAGGGGTGGCTACACCTTC.

The V call is TRBV6-1, the J call TRBJ1-4, with TRBD1 matching over 8 bases. Looked up from germline, CDR1 is MNHNS and CDR2 is SASEGT. The CDR3 runs 14 residues. V was clipped by 3 bases and J by 3 bases; unmatched bases: 0. CDR3 bases: TGTGCCAGCAGTGAGACAGGGGCTAATGAAAAACTGTTTTTT. This encodes CASSETGANEKLFF.

The chain is built from TRBV11-2 and TRBJ1-5; 8 bases agree with TRBD1. This CDR3 has 15 residues. Germline V CDR1 and CDR2: SGHAT, FQNNGV. The trim removed 0 bases at V and 6 bases at J, leaving 4 bases unmatched. The CDR3 DNA is TGTGCCAGCAGCTTAGAGGCAGGGGGCACTCAGCCCCAGCATTTT. Its protein is CASSLEAGGTQPQHF.

This chain uses TRBV3-1 (or the pseudogene TRBV3-2) with TRBJ2-5, with D perhaps matching TRBD2 (5 bases). The germline V and J ends were trimmed by 1 base and 3 bases, with 15 bases remaining between them. Germline CDR1 and CDR2: LGHDT and YNNKEL (reference sequence). This CDR3 has 16 amino acids. CDR3 DNA: TGTGCCAGCAGCCAAGCCGAAAGAGGGTGGGAAGAGACCCAGTACTTC. Translation gives CASSQAERGWEETQYF.

The J gene is TRBJ2-3, the V gene TRBV6-4; the match to TRBD2 covers 10 bases. This CDR3 is 16 amino acids long. V was pared by 6 bases and J by 5 bases, with 11 bases of the junction left unmatched. Germline-derived CDR1 and CDR2 are MRHNA and SNTAGT. This CDR3 reads CASSDEERGGLDTQYF. In DNA, the CDR3 is TGTGCCAGCAGCGACGAGGAGCGGGGGGGCCTAGATACGCAGTATTTT.

The genes are TRBV7-2 and TRBJ2-1; the match to TRBD2 covers 9 bases. Germline V gives CDR1 SGHTA, CDR2 FQGNSA. Losses at the gene ends were 5 bases for V and 7 bases for J; bases not matched to a gene: 18. This CDR3 region has 18 residues. The CDR3 region is CASSTGPYTSGLANEQFF. In DNA, the CDR3 is TGTGCCAGCAGCACCGGACCCTATACTAGCGGGTTAGCGAATGAGCAGTTCTTC.

In DNA form, the CDR3 reads TGTGCCAGCAGCCAAGATCGGGCAGGGAGGGTTGCCTATGGCTACACCTTC. It yields the protein CASSQDRAGRVAYGYTF. The V and J genes are TRBV3-1 (or the pseudogene TRBV3-2) and TRBJ1-2; D might be TRBD1 (5 bases). Germline V lookup: CDR1 LGHDT, CDR2 YNNKEL (reference sequence). The CDR3 totals 17 residues. V gave up 0 bases and J gave up 4 bases, with 18 bases separating them.

A remark on this clone: Other nucleotide sequences in the sample specify the same CDR3. The chain combines TRBV29-1 with TRBJ1-2; D is uncertain. Germline CDR1 and CDR2: SQVTM and ANQGSEA. The CDR3 contains 12 residues. The V end lost 4 bases, the J end lost 3 bases, and 9 bases lay between the germline ends. CDR3 protein: CSVGGGDYGYTF. Written as DNA, the CDR3 is TGCAGCGTTGGTGGAGGAGACTATGGCTACACCTTC.

The rearrangement links TRBV2 to TRBJ2-3; 14 nucleotides match TRBD2. Germline values: CDR1 SNHLY, CDR2 FYNNEI. V lost 10 bases, J lost 2 bases, and 14 bases stayed unmatched. CDR3 size: 18 residues. The CDR3 loop reads CATHPGTSGSSHTDTQYF. The CDR3 region has the DNA TGTGCCACCCACCCCGGGACTAGCGGGAGTTCCCACACAGATACGCAGTATTTT.